Listed here are 21 T cell receptor beta chains from one sample, sequenced in a study of shared clonotypes between healthy human individuals. The repertoire was sequenced with immunoSEQ multiplex PCR; TCRdb's copy has only in-frame clones and lacks some. The table shows around 240,000 clones, with just over 65% occurring only once. Sequencing was performed on memory CD4+ T cells sorted from blood. Sample subset: CD45RA-negative fraction. All receptors derive from a man aged 25-40 years in good health.

V usage is TRBV29-1 and J usage is TRBJ2-3; 12 bases map to TRBD2. CDR1 SQVTM and CDR2 ANQGSEA come from the germline V gene. The CDR3 is 13 amino acids. Losses at the gene ends were 7 bases for V and 5 bases for J; bases not matched to a gene: 4. CDR3 sequence reads: CSGSGLAGDTQYF. The DNA of the CDR3 is TGCAGCGGCTCGGGACTAGCGGGAGATACGCAGTATTTT.

The rearrangement joins TRBV5-5 to TRBJ2-7; 7 nucleotides match TRBD2. The CDR3 covers 15 residues. Germline V lookup: CDR1 SGHKS, CDR2 YYEKEE (reference sequence). V lost 0 bases to trimming and J lost 2 bases; unmatched junction nucleotides: 5. The CDR3 region has the DNA TGTGCCAGCAGCTTGGAAAGGGGAGGGACCTACGAGCAGTACTTC. This gives the protein CASSLERGGTYEQYF.

V is TRBV5-1 and J is TRBJ2-3; 10 nucleotides line up with TRBD2. J gave up 2 bases and V 5 bases, and 2 bases lay outside the gene matches. CDR1 is SGHRS and CDR2 is YFSETQ in the germline V gene. This CDR3 is built from 14 residues. CDR3 loop: CASSLAGVTDTQYF. The CDR3 nucleotides are TGCGCCAGCAGTCTAGCGGGAGTCACAGATACGCAGTATTTT.

This chain uses TRBV28 with TRBJ1-1; D is perhaps TRBD1 (6 bases). CDR3 length: 15 amino acids. V was pared by 6 bases and J by 5 bases, with 19 bases between. Germline loops: CDR1 MDHEN, CDR2 SYDVKM. The DNA of the CDR3 is TGTGCCAGCAGATCCCTATGGGGGGCCGGGACTGAAGCTTTCTTT. This codes for CASRSLWGAGTEAFF.

This chain links TRBV6-1 with TRBJ1-2; D is undetermined. The CDR3 contains 12 residues. The germline V gene encodes CDR1 MNHNS and CDR2 SASEGT. V was cut by 3 bases and J by 4 bases, with 6 bases left in between. CDR3 sequence (DNA): TGTGCCAGCAGTGAGTACACCTATGGCTACACCTTC. Protein sequence: CASSEYTYGYTF.

The chain combines TRBV25-1 with TRBJ2-7, with TRBD2 matching 14 bases. The CDR3 runs to 15 residues. With 3 bases clipped from V and 6 bases from J, the junction kept 4 bases outside the gene matches. Germline V gene sequence: CDR1 MGHDK, CDR2 SYGVNS. CDR3 sequence: CASSDETSGRAEQYF. CDR3 DNA: TGTGCCAGCAGTGACGAGACTAGCGGGAGGGCCGAGCAGTACTTC.

The V and J genes are TRBV10-1 and TRBJ2-7; TRBD1 or TRBD2 may be the D gene (5 bases each). The germline V gene encodes CDR1 WNHNN and CDR2 SYGVQD (reference sequence). This CDR3 region has 14 residues. Trimming took off 2 bases at V and 2 bases at J, with 10 bases between the two ends. The CDR3 reads CASSEGGSAYEQYF. In DNA form, the CDR3 reads TGCGCCAGCAGTGAGGGGGGATCAGCCTACGAGCAGTACTTC.

Many counts were recorded for this clone. The chain uses TRBV2 and TRBJ1-1; 7 bases fit TRBD1. The CDR3 has 14 residues. The ends lost 5 bases at V and 4 bases at J; junction bases unmatched: 7. Germline CDR1 SNHLY, CDR2 FYNNEI. The CDR3 sequence: CASSKQGTGTEAFF. The CDR3 DNA is TGTGCCAGCAGTAAACAGGGGACGGGCACTGAAGCTTTCTTT.

The rearrangement uses TRBV25-1 and TRBJ2-1; the match to TRBD2 covers 13 bases. CDR3 size: 14 residues. Trimming cost V 6 bases and J 7 bases; bases outside gene matches: 3. Germline CDR1 reads MGHDK; CDR2 reads SYGVNS. Here the CDR3 DNA reads TGTGCCAGCAGACTAGCGGGAGGGAATAATGAGCAGTTCTTC. Its protein product is CASRLAGGNNEQFF. Full variable domain (remainder filled in from reference TRBV25-1 and TRBJ2-1): EADIYQTPRYLVIGTGKKITLECSQTMGHDKMYWYQQDPGMELHLIHYSYGVNSTEKGDLSSESTVSRIRTEHFPLTLESARPSHTSQYLCASRLAGGNNEQFFGPGTRLTVL.

This clone has a handful of counts. V and J are TRBV5-4 and TRBJ2-3, with TRBD1 identical over 9 bases. Germline loops: CDR1 SGHNT, CDR2 YYREEE (reference sequence). V shed 0 bases and J 8 bases; nucleotides not matched to a gene: 4. The CDR3 covers 14 residues. This CDR3 is CASSLDLQGATQYF. The CDR3 DNA sequence: TGTGCCAGCAGCTTGGACCTACAGGGGGCTACGCAGTATTTT.

The chain recombines TRBV18 with TRBJ2-2; the D gene is possibly TRBD2 (10 bases). Trimming removed 2 bases at V and 3 bases at J, with 25 bases between. CDR3 length: 20 amino acids. Germline CDR1 reads KGHSH; CDR2 reads LQKENI. The CDR3 sequence is CASSPMTGGGLAEHTGELFF. CDR3 sequence (DNA): TGTGCCAGCTCACCAATGACAGGGGGAGGACTAGCGGAGCACACCGGGGAGCTGTTTTTT. Filled out from reference TRBV18 and TRBJ2-2, the complete variable domain reads NAGVMQNPRHLVRRRGQEARLRCSPMKGHSHVYWYRQLPEEGLKFMVYLQKENIIDESGMPKERFSAEFPKEGPSILRIQQVVRGDSAAYFCASSPMTGGGLAEHTGELFFGEGSRLTVL.

The V gene is TRBV4-1, the J gene TRBJ1-4; weak D call: TRBD1 (6 bases). Germline V CDR1 and CDR2: MGHRA, YSYEKL. CDR3 size: 15 residues. V lost 1 base to trimming and J lost 4 bases, with 10 bases between them. CDR3 region: CASSQGGQGNEKLFF. In nucleotides, the CDR3 is TGCGCCAGCAGCCAAGGGGGGCAGGGTAATGAAAAACTGTTTTTT.

This clone was observed a few times. The CDR3 loop reads CASSLSTGGYTF. CDR3 coding DNA: TGTGCCAGCAGCTTATCAACGGGGGGCTACACCTTC. The chain links TRBV7-9 to TRBJ1-2; D is uncertain. Between the trimmed V and J ends, which lost 2 bases and 8 bases, there was a span of 9 bases. The germline V gene encodes CDR1 SEHNR and CDR2 FQNEAQ (reference sequence). The CDR3 contains 12 residues.

The V gene is TRBV10-3, the J gene TRBJ2-1; TRBD2 matches 15 bases. The CDR3 has 15 amino acids. CDR1 ENHRY and CDR2 SYGVKD come from the germline V gene. J gave up 5 bases and V 7 bases, and 3 bases lay outside the gene matches. CDR3 region: CAIMGLAGGHNEQFF. The CDR3, as DNA: TGTGCCATCATGGGACTAGCGGGAGGCCACAATGAGCAGTTCTTC.

In its sample, this clone was seen a few times. The V and J genes are TRBV19 and TRBJ2-3; 9 bases are a match to TRBD2. This CDR3 has 14 amino acids. Germline lookup yields CDR1 LNHDA and CDR2 SQIVND (reference sequence). The ends lost 3 bases at V and 5 bases at J; junction bases unmatched: 3. Here the CDR3 reads CASSIRTSEDTQYF. The CDR3 DNA follows: TGTGCCAGTAGTATTAGGACTAGCGAAGATACGCAGTATTTT.

This clone was detected only a few times. The rearrangement joins TRBV5-4 to TRBJ2-7; 9 bases map to TRBD1. V was clipped by 2 bases and J by 6 bases; unmatched bases: 9. Germline V gene lookup returns CDR1 SGHNT and CDR2 YYREEE (reference sequence). This CDR3 has 15 residues. Here the CDR3 reads CASSFPGQGRAEQYF. The CDR3 DNA reads as TGTGCCAGCAGCTTTCCAGGACAGGGGAGGGCCGAGCAGTACTTC.

The gene calls are TRBV27 and TRBJ1-3; D gene ambiguous. This CDR3 is built from 13 residues. CDR1 is MNHEY and CDR2 is SMNVEV in the germline V gene (reference sequence). V was shortened by 0 bases and J by 4 bases, with 4 bases between the two germline ends. CDR3 in amino acids: CASSLSSGNTIYF. Written as DNA, the CDR3 is TGTGCCAGCAGTTTATCGTCCGGAAACACCATATATTTT.

This clone is a singleton in its sample. This rearrangement joins TRBV19 to TRBJ2-3, with TRBD1 as a possible D gene (7 bases). The CDR3 is 14 amino acids. Deletions cut 8 bases from V and 3 bases from J, with 15 bases between. The germline V gene has CDR1 LNHDA and CDR2 SQIVND (reference sequence). This CDR3 is CASRLAGQTDTQYF. CDR3 DNA sequence: TGTGCCAGTCGACTCGCGGGACAGACAGATACGCAGTATTTT.

The chain joins TRBV6-5 to TRBJ2-7, with TRBD2 identical over 12 bases. Germline values: CDR1 MNHEY, CDR2 SVGAGI. J gave up 4 bases and V 4 bases, and 8 bases lay outside the gene matches. There are 16 residues in the CDR3. DNA for the CDR3: TGTGCCAGCAGTTCGCCGACTAGCGGGAGTATGTACGAGCAGTACTTC. This gives the protein CASSSPTSGSMYEQYF.

The chain employs TRBV11-3 and TRBJ2-2, with a possible D match to TRBD2 (5 bases). The CDR3 runs 15 residues. CDR1 SGHNT and CDR2 YENEEA come from the germline V gene. With 1 base removed from V and 2 bases from J, the gap between germline ends came to 8 bases. The CDR3 DNA reads as TGTGCCAGCAGCTTAGGCGGGCCCAACACCGGGGAGCTGTTTTTT. Its protein product is CASSLGGPNTGELFF.

The chain couples TRBV28 to TRBJ2-7; TRBD2 agrees at 9 bases. In germline, CDR1 is MDHEN, CDR2 SYDVKM. Trimming took 10 bases from V and 4 from J; bases not matched to a gene: 11. This CDR3 region has 14 residues. The CDR3 region has the DNA TGTGCCACCTCTCAGGGCGGGAGGGGTTACGAGCAGTACTTC. It translates to CATSQGGRGYEQYF.